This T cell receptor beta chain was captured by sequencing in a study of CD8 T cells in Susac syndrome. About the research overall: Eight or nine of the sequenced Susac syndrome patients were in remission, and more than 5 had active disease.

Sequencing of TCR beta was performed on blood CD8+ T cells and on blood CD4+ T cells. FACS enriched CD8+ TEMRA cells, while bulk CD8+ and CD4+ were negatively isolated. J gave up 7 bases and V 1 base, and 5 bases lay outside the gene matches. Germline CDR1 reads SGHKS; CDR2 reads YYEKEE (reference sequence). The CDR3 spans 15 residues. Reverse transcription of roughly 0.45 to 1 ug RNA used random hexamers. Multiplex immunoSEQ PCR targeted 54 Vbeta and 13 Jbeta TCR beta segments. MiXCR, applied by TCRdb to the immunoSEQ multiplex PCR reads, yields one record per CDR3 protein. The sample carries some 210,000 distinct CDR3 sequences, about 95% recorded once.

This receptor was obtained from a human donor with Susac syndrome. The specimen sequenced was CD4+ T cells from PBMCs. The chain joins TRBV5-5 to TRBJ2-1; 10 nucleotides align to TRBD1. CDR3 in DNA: TGTGCCAGCAGCTTGCCGGGGACAGGGGCGAATGAGCAGTTCTTC. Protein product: CASSLPGTGANEQFF.